The present entry profiles one T cell receptor beta chain with its context. Its specificity is not known. CDR1 and CDR2 (germline): GTSNPN, SVGIG (reference sequence). Trimming cost V 3 bases and J 8 bases, with 8 bases left between them. The CDR3 spans 12 residues. Primers included in the PCR were 60 Vbeta and 13 Jbeta primers. The data were produced by immunoSEQ multiplex PCR, yet TCRdb's version contains in-frame clones alone and is incomplete. The data contain 70,000 to 95,000 clones, less than 75% of them singletons. These data are taken from a study of cytomegalovirus exposure and HLA in healthy donors. General study findings and limits: A later analysis found that most CMV-associated TCR beta chains appeared HLA-restricted.

The sequence was obtained from a woman aged 30 to 39 in good health and CMV-seropositive. The sequenced sample consisted of PBMCs. V and J are TRBV30 and TRBJ1-6, with D unclear. CDR3 in DNA: TGTGCCTGGAGCGGGGATCATTCACCCCTCCACTTT. This translates into CAWSGDHSPLHF.